Following are 25 T cell receptor delta chains from one sample sequenced in a study of gamma-delta chains in newborns, infants, children. TCRdb re-called the reads through CATT. The sample includes around 1,600 delta-chain clones, 35% to 50% of them seen just once. The sample consisted of blood. The source is a child who had a fever.

Turning to this clone: This sequence may be a read error, since a much larger clone differs from it by one base. The V call is TRDV2, the J call TRDJ3; 13 bases map to TRDD3. CDR1 and CDR2 from the germline V gene are GEAIGNYY and EKD. The CDR3 loop spans 21 amino acids. The CDR3: CACDRTGGYAPSSWDTRQTFF. In DNA form, the CDR3 reads TGTGCCTGTGACCGTACTGGGGGATACGCTCCAAGCTCCTGGGACACCCGACAGACGTTTTTC.

In regard to this clone: A far larger clone is off by one base, so a read error is likely. The genes are TRDV3 and TRDJ1; 8 bases match TRDD3. The CDR3 covers 17 residues. Germline trimming cut 3 bases from V and 1 base from J; bases unmatched to any gene: 16. Germline V lookup: CDR1 TVYSNPD, CDR2 GDNSRS (reference sequence). DNA of the CDR3: TGTGCCTTGAAACCGGGATACTGGGGGGTAGGCACCGATAAACTCATCTTT. As protein: CALKPGYWGVGTDKLIF. The variable domain in full, with the rest retrieved from reference TRDV3 and TRDJ1, is CDKVTQSSPDQTVASGSEVVLLCTYDTVYSNPDLFWYRIRPDYSFQFVFYGDNSRSEGADFTQGRFSVKHILTQKAFHLVISPVRTEDSATYYCALKPGYWGVGTDKLIFGKGTRVTVEP.

This clone has only a few counts. A read error may explain this, as a much larger clone is one base away. Other DNA sequences from this sample encode an identical CDR3 as well. The chain links TRDV2 to TRDJ1; the D gene is possibly TRDD3 (6 bases). The V end was cut by 8 bases, the J end by 1 base, with 16 bases between. CDR1 and CDR2 (germline): GEAIGNYY, EKD. CDR3 length equals 14 residues. The chain's CDR3 is CASYGIWGTDKLIF. The CDR3, as DNA: TGTGCCTCCTACGGGATATGGGGCACCGATAAACTCATCTTT.

By its share, this clone is medium-sized. The chain employs TRDV1 and TRDJ2; 10 nucleotides align to TRDD3. J lost 5 bases, V lost 2 bases, and 17 bases had no gene match. This CDR3 has 20 residues. Germline V gives CDR1 TSWWSYY, CDR2 QGS. In DNA form, the CDR3 reads TGTGCTCTTGGGGAATTTAATAGAGGGCATCTGGGGGATAGAACAGCACAACTCTTCTTT. This gives the protein CALGEFNRGHLGDRTAQLFF.

Details on this clone: Possible read error: a much larger clone is one base away. The same CDR3 also results from other DNA sequences found in this sample. The genes are TRDV2 and TRDJ1; 8 bases map to TRDD3. The CDR3 totals 14 residues. V was pared by 3 bases and J by 3 bases, with 5 bases of the junction left unmatched. Germline V CDR1 and CDR2: GEAIGNYY, EKD. The CDR3 DNA follows: TGTGCCTGTGACCTTACTGGGGGGCCCGATAAACTCATCTTT. Protein product: CACDLTGGPDKLIF.

About this clone: A much bigger clone sits one base away, suggesting this may be a read error. Distinct nucleotide sequences in the sample also encode this CDR3. This rearrangement joins TRDV2 to TRDJ1, with D possibly TRDD3 on 6 matching bases. CDR1 and CDR2 from the germline V gene are GEAIGNYY and EKD. The CDR3 loop spans 14 amino acids. CDR3 bases: TGCGCCTGTGACAAGTTGGGGGGCACCGATAAACTCATCTTT. Protein: CACDKLGGTDKLIF.

This clone was detected a few times. This chain links TRDV2 with TRDJ1; 7 bases match TRDD3. Germline CDR1 and CDR2: GEAIGNYY and EKD. V dropped 1 base and J dropped 3; count of bases not matched to a gene: 4. CDR3 length: 14 amino acids. CDR3 nucleotide sequence: TGTGCCTGTGACACGGTGGGGGAGGCCGATAAACTCATCTTT. Amino acid sequence: CACDTVGEADKLIF.

This clone was seen a few times. The genes are TRDV2 and TRDJ2; 9 bases align to TRDD3. The CDR3 sequence is 18 residues long. The V gene end was trimmed by 3 bases and the J gene end by 0 bases; junction bases not matched to a gene: 10. Germline-derived CDR1 and CDR2 are GEAIGNYY and EKD. CDR3 protein: CACDPILGEISLTAQLFF. As DNA, the CDR3 is TGTGCCTGTGACCCTATACTGGGGGAGATCTCTTTGACAGCACAACTCTTCTTT.

CDR3 coding DNA: TGTGCCTGTGACATGCTGGGGCCGCAAGCCGATAAACTCATCTTT. It is translated as CACDMLGPQADKLIF. V usage is TRDV2 and J usage is TRDJ1; possibly TRDD3 for D (6 bases). V lost 2 bases, J lost 3 bases, and 15 bases lay in between. In germline, CDR1 is GEAIGNYY, CDR2 EKD. CDR3 length: 15 residues.

Comment on this clone: A far larger clone lies a single base away; this is likely a read error. This same CDR3 is encoded by further DNA sequences in the sample. The genes are TRDV1 and TRDJ1; a weak D match, TRDD3 (7 bases). V was pared by 4 bases and J by 0 bases, with 27 bases between. The CDR3 consists of 20 residues. CDR1 and CDR2 from the germline V gene are TSWWSYY and QGS. Written as DNA, the CDR3 is TGTGCTCTTGGGGGGGTAGCGTTCCTATCTGGGGGCTTCGACACCGATAAACTCATCTTT. Its protein is CALGGVAFLSGGFDTDKLIF.

Regarding this clone: A far larger clone is one nucleotide away, so this likely arose from a read error. This sample also contains other DNA sequences that code for the same CDR3. This chain joins TRDV2 and TRDJ1; tentatively, D is TRDD1 (6 bases). The CDR3 covers 15 residues. V shed 0 bases and J shed 2 bases, with 12 bases lying between them. Germline V gene data show CDR1 as GEAIGNYY and CDR2 as EKD. CDR3 nucleotides: TGTGCCTGTGACACCGTAAATAGGGAAACCGATAAACTCATCTTT. Its translation is CACDTVNRETDKLIF.

By proportion, this clone is large. The rearrangement links TRDV2 to TRDJ1; 8 positions match TRDD3. The V segment lost 0 bases and the J segment 0 bases; nucleotides outside the gene matches: 17. The germline V gene has CDR1 GEAIGNYY and CDR2 EKD. This CDR3 has 20 amino acids. CDR3 coding DNA: TGTGCCTGTGACACCGTTGAGGGGGTCAGGGATACGTCCCACACCGATAAACTCATCTTT. It specifies CACDTVEGVRDTSHTDKLIF.

Comments on this clone: A far larger clone is a single base away, which makes a read error likely. The rearrangement uses TRDV3 and TRDJ1; 8 bases fit TRDD3. Germline CDR1 and CDR2: TVYSNPD and GDNSRS (reference sequence). The CDR3 consists of 18 residues. CDR3 sequence (DNA): TGTGCCTTTGGGGACTGGGGGGCCAGCCCCTGGTACACCGATAGACTCATCTTT. Translating gives CAFGDWGASPWYTDRLIF.

In its sample, this clone is large. This rearrangement joins TRDV2 to TRDJ1; tentative D call: TRDD3 (6 bases). The germline CDR1 and CDR2 sequences are GEAIGNYY and EKD. The CDR3 has 13 residues. The germline V and J ends were trimmed by 4 bases and 1 base, with 9 bases remaining between them. The CDR3 DNA sequence: TGTGCCTGTGAGGGGATCGGCACCGATAAACTCATCTTT. Translating it yields CACEGIGTDKLIF.

Judged by abundance, this clone is large. An end of the junction does not agree with germline; a read error may underlie this. This sample includes further DNA sequences coding for the same CDR3. This chain links TRDV2 with TRDJ1; D perhaps matches TRDD3 (6 bases). The CDR3 extends over 14 amino acids. Germline-derived CDR1 and CDR2 are GEAIGNYY and EKD. The CDR3: CACDPLGLTDKLIF. The CDR3 nucleotides are TGCGCCTGTGACCCGCTGGGGCTCACCGATAAACTCATCTTT.

A note on this clone: A much bigger clone sits one base away, suggesting this may be a read error. This rearrangement joins TRDV2 to TRDJ3; 8 bases align to TRDD3. The length of the CDR3 is 21 residues. Trimming took 4 bases from V and 0 from J; bases not matched to a gene: 16. Germline V lookup: CDR1 GEAIGNYY, CDR2 EKD. CDR3 loop: CACDRIGGSGGHSWDTRQMFF. In DNA form, the CDR3 reads TGTGCCTGTGATCGGATTGGAGGGTCTGGGGGACACTCCTGGGACACCCGACAGATGTTTTTC.

Concerning this clone: A far larger clone is off by one base, so a read error is likely. The V and J genes are TRDV1 and TRDJ1, with D possibly matching TRDD3 (7 bases). Germline V gene sequence: CDR1 TSWWSYY, CDR2 QGS. The CDR3 spans 20 residues. The germline V and J ends were trimmed by 4 bases and 3 bases, with 30 bases remaining between them. CDR3 in amino acids: CALGGVAFLSGGFDADKLIF. CDR3 bases: TGTGCTCTTGGGGGAGTAGCGTTCCTATCTGGGGGCTTCGACGCCGATAAACTCATCTTT.

This clone is medium-sized in the sample. The same CDR3 is also encoded by other DNA sequences in this sample. The chain uses TRDV1 and TRDJ1; TRDD3 aligns across 8 bases. Per germline, CDR1 TSWWSYY and CDR2 QGS. V was pared by 1 base and J by 0 bases, with 28 bases of the junction left unmatched. The CDR3 extends over 24 amino acids. Here the CDR3 DNA reads TGTGCTCTTGGGGAACGGAGGACCCTAATAACGTACTGGGGGTTTAGCGCCTACACCGATAAACTCATCTTT. Translating it yields CALGERRTLITYWGFSAYTDKLIF.

This clone has a handful of counts. The same CDR3 also results from other DNA sequences found in this sample. The chain combines TRDV2 with TRDJ2; TRDD3 aligns across 7 bases. Trimming at V came to 4 bases and at J to 1 base, leaving 8 bases not matched to a gene. The germline CDR1 and CDR2 sequences are GEAIGNYY and EKD. The CDR3 is 16 residues long. This CDR3 reads CACELLGLGLTAQLFF. In DNA, the CDR3 is TGTGCCTGTGAACTACTGGGGTTGGGTTTGACAGCACAACTCTTCTTT.

As for this clone: This may stem from a read error, because a much larger clone lies one nucleotide away. The same CDR3 can be traced to other DNA sequences in this sample. V and J are TRDV2 and TRDJ3; D might be TRDD3 (5 bases). The CDR3 sequence is 19 residues long. Germline lookup yields CDR1 GEAIGNYY and CDR2 EKD. CDR3 DNA sequence: TGTGCCTGCGACACTGCCGGGGGCCCCGAATCCTGGGACACCCGACAGATGTTTTTC. Protein product: CACDTAGGPESWDTRQMFF.

For this clone: This may stem from a read error, because a much larger clone lies one nucleotide away. For the CDR3, the DNA is TGTGCCTATGACACCGTGCCAGGTTCTGTCCTTAGGTTCACCGATAAACTCATCTTT. Amino acid sequence: CAYDTVPGSVLRFTDKLIF. The chain combines TRDV2 with TRDJ1, with D hard to call. The CDR3 runs 19 residues. The germline V gene encodes CDR1 GEAIGNYY and CDR2 EKD.

On this clone itself: The protein TCRdb lists belongs to a much larger clone and differs from this DNA's translation at residue 15, which points to a read error; the protein shown is made from the DNA. This chain connects TRDV2 to TRDJ1, with TRDD3 matching 9 bases. The CDR3 has 17 residues. The germline gives CDR1 GEAIGNYY, CDR2 EKD. The CDR3 nucleotides read TGTGCCTGTGACTTCGTACTGGGGGACCTGTACACCGATAAACCCATCTTT. Protein sequence: CACDFVLGDLYTDKPIF.

Of note for this clone: At one end the junction does not follow the germline gene, possibly because of a read error. The chain joins TRDV2 to TRDJ3; 12 nucleotides line up with TRDD3. This CDR3 has 21 amino acids. The germline V gene encodes CDR1 GEAIGNYY and CDR2 EKD. The CDR3 is CACDTVLGDTPVSRDTRQMFF. Written as DNA, the CDR3 is TGTGCCTGTGACACCGTACTGGGGGATACTCCGGTCTCCCGGGACACCCGACAGATGTTTTTC.

This clone counts as large. The rearrangement links TRDV1 to TRDJ1, with 11 bases fitting TRDD3. The germline gives CDR1 TSWWSYY, CDR2 QGS. The length of the CDR3 is 22 residues. The V and J ends lost 3 bases and 2 bases, in that order; junction bases with no gene match: 23. The CDR3: CALGEGLPLLRLGDTWTDKLIF. In DNA form, the CDR3 reads TGTGCTCTTGGGGAGGGCCTTCCGCTCCTCAGGCTGGGGGATACTTGGACCGATAAACTCATCTTT.

This clone was detected only a few times. A much more abundant neighbour one base away suggests this may be a read error. The chain links TRDV2 to TRDJ1; 7 nucleotides match TRDD3. Germline CDR1 reads GEAIGNYY; CDR2 reads EKD. This CDR3 is 16 amino acids long. V lost 2 bases to trimming and J lost 0 bases; unmatched junction nucleotides: 8. The CDR3 nucleotides read TGTGCCTGTGACAAACTGGGGATCCAGCACACCGATAAACTCATCTTT. Translation gives CACDKLGIQHTDKLIF.